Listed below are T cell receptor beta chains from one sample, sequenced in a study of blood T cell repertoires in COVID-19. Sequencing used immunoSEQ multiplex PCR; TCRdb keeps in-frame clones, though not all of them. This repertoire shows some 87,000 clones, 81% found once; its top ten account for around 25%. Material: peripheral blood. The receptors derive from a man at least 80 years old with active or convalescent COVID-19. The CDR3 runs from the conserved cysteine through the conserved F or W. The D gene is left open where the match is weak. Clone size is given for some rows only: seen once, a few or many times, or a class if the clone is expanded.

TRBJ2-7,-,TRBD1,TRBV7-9,CASTDRGGYEQYF,TGTGCCAGCACCGACAGGGGGGGGTACGAGCAGTACTTC
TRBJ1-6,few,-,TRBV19,CASSIPSSYNSPLHF,TGTGCCAGTAGTATACCGAGCTCCTATAATTCACCCCTCCACTTT
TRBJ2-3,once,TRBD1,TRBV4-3,CASSQAFGTGATDTQYF,TGCGCCAGCAGCCAGGCCTTTGGGACAGGGGCGACAGATACGCAGTATTTT
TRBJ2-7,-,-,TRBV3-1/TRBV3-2,CASSSLNYEQYF,TGTGCCAGCAGCTCCCTAAACTACGAGCAGTACTTC
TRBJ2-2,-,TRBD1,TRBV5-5,CASSQLTGADGELFF,TGTGCCAGCAGCCAGCTGACAGGGGCGGACGGGGAGCTGTTTTTT
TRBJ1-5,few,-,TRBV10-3,CAIRFNSNQPQHF,TGTGCCATCAGATTTAATAGCAATCAGCCCCAGCATTTT
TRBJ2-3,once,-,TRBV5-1,CASSPEGSTDTQYF,TGCGCCAGCAGCCCGGAGGGTTCTACAGATACGCAGTATTTT
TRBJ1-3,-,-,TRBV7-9,CASSQAGSGNTIYF,TGTGCCAGCAGCCAGGCGGGTTCTGGAAACACCATATATTTT
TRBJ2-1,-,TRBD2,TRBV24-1,CATSDSSGLAGDHYNEQFF,TGTGCCACCAGTGATAGTTCGGGACTAGCGGGGGACCACTACAATGAGCAGTTCTTC
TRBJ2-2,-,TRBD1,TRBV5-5,CASSFEDRVTGELFF,TGTGCCAGCAGCTTTGAAGACAGGGTGACCGGGGAGCTGTTTTTT
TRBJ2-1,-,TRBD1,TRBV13,CASSSYRGSSYNEQFF,TGTGCCAGCAGCTCCTACAGGGGGAGCTCCTACAATGAGCAGTTCTTC
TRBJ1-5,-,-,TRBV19,CASSIGGGGQPQHF,TGTGCCAGTAGTATTGGTGGGGGCGGTCAGCCCCAGCATTTT
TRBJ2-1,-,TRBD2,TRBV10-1,CASSGLAGGPHSYNEQFF,TGCGCCAGCAGTGGGCTAGCGGGGGGGCCCCACTCCTACAATGAGCAGTTCTTC
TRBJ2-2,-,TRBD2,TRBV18,CASSPGLAGGPNTGELFF,TGTGCCAGCTCACCAGGACTAGCGGGGGGTCCGAACACCGGGGAGCTGTTTTTT
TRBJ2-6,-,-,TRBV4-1,CASSQDMSSGANVLTF,TGCGCCAGCAGCCAAGATATGAGCTCTGGGGCCAACGTCCTGACTTTC
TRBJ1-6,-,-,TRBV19,CASSGPSPLHF,TGTGCCAGTAGTGGCCCTTCACCCCTCCACTTT
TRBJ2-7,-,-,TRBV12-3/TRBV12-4,CASSFARVEQYF,TGTGCCAGCAGTTTCGCTCGGGTCGAGCAGTACTTC
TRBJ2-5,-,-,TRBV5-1,CASTQGTPQETQYF,TGCGCCAGCACACAGGGAACACCTCAAGAGACCCAGTACTTC
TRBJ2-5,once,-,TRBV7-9,CASSPQGTQYF,TGTGCCAGCAGCCCACAGGGGACCCAGTACTTC
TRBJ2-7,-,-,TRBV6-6,CASVSTGYEQYF,TGTGCCAGCGTCTCAACAGGCTACGAGCAGTACTTC
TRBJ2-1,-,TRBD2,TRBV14,CASSQSPPPRGTQFF,TGTGCCAGCAGCCAATCACCCCCTCCGCGGGGGACGCAGTTCTTC
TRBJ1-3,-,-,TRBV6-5,CASLRGAGNTIYF,TGTGCCTCCCTCAGGGGTGCTGGAAACACCATATATTTT
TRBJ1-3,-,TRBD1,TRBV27,CASSSLTGASGNTIYF,TGTGCCAGCAGTTCCTTGACAGGGGCCTCTGGAAACACCATATATTTT
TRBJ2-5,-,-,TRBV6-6,CASSITGRETQYF,TGTGCCAGCAGTATAACAGGGCGGGAGACCCAGTACTTC
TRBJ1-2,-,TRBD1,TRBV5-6,CASSLQGSGYTF,TGTGCCAGCAGCCTACAGGGGTCGGGCTACACCTTC
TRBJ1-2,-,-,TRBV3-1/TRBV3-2,CASSNGGNYGYTF,TGTGCCAGCAGCAACGGGGGGAACTATGGCTACACCTTC
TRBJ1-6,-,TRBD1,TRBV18,CASSPDRGGNSPLHF,TGTGCCAGCTCACCGGACAGGGGAGGAAATTCACCCCTCCACTTT
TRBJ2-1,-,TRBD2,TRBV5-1,CASSSGTSGGYNEQFF,TGCGCCAGCAGCTCGGGAACTAGCGGGGGCTACAATGAGCAGTTCTTC
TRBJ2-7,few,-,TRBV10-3,CAISGSGLSSYEQYF,TGTGCCATCAGTGGAAGTGGCTTAAGCTCCTACGAGCAGTACTTC
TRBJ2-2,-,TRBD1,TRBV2,CASSGTGGAGTGELFF,TGTGCCAGCAGTGGGACAGGGGGCGCTGGGACCGGGGAGCTGTTTTTT
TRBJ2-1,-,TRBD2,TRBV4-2,CASSQDNSGGSYEQFF,TGTGCCAGCAGCCAAGATAATAGCGGGGGAAGTTATGAGCAGTTCTTC
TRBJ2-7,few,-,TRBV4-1,CASSQSTGEYEQYF,TGCGCCAGCAGCCAATCAACTGGGGAGTACGAGCAGTACTTC
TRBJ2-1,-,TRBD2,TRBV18,CASSPPSGIGEQFF,TGTGCCAGCTCACCCCCTAGCGGTATCGGTGAGCAGTTCTTC
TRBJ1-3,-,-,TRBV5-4,CASSTGGSGNTIYF,TGTGCCAGCAGCACTGGGGGGTCTGGAAACACCATATATTTT
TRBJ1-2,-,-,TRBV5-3,CARPDSSNYGYTF,TGTGCCAGACCGGACAGTTCTAACTATGGCTACACCTTC
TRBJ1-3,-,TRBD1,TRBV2,CATRTGGNTIYF,TGTGCCACCCGGACAGGTGGAAACACCATATATTTT
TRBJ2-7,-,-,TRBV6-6,CASSYARSREQYF,TGTGCCAGCAGTTACGCGAGGTCCCGCGAGCAGTACTTC
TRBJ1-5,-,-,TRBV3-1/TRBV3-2,CASSQGADSNQPQHF,TGTGCCAGCAGCCAAGGGGCAGATAGCAATCAGCCCCAGCATTTT
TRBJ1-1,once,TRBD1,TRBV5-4,CASSAQQGRFTEAFF,TGTGCCAGCAGCGCCCAACAGGGGCGGTTTACTGAAGCTTTCTTT
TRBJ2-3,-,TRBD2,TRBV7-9,CASSSNSGGSTDTQYF,TGTGCCAGCAGCTCCAATAGCGGGGGAAGCACAGATACGCAGTATTTT
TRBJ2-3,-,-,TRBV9,CASSGAGDTQYF,TGTGCCAGCAGCGGGGCGGGAGATACGCAGTATTTT
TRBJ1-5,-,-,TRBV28,CASSLLTALSNQPQHF,TGTGCCAGCAGTTTATTGACAGCCCTTAGCAATCAGCCCCAGCATTTT